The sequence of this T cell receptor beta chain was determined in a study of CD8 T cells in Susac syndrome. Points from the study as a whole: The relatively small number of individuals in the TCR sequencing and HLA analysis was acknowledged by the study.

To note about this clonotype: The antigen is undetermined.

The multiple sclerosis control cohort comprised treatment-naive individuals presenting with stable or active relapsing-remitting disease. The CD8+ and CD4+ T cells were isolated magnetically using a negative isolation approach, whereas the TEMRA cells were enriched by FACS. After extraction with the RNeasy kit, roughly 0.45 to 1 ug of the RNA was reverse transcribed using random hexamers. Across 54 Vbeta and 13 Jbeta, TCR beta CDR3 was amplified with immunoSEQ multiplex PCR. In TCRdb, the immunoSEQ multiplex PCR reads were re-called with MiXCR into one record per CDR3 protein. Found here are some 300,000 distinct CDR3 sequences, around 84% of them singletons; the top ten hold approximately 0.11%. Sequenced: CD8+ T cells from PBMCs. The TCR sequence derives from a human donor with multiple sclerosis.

The CDR3 nucleotides are TGTGCCATCCACAGGGAAGGGACTGAAGCTTTCTTT. This translates into CAIHREGTEAFF. The chain links TRBV6-1 to TRBJ1-1, with a tentative D call TRBD1 (6 bases). The CDR3 sequence is 12 residues long. The germline V gene has CDR1 MNHNS and CDR2 SASEGT. Trimming left V 10 bases short and J 5 bases short, with 14 bases between.